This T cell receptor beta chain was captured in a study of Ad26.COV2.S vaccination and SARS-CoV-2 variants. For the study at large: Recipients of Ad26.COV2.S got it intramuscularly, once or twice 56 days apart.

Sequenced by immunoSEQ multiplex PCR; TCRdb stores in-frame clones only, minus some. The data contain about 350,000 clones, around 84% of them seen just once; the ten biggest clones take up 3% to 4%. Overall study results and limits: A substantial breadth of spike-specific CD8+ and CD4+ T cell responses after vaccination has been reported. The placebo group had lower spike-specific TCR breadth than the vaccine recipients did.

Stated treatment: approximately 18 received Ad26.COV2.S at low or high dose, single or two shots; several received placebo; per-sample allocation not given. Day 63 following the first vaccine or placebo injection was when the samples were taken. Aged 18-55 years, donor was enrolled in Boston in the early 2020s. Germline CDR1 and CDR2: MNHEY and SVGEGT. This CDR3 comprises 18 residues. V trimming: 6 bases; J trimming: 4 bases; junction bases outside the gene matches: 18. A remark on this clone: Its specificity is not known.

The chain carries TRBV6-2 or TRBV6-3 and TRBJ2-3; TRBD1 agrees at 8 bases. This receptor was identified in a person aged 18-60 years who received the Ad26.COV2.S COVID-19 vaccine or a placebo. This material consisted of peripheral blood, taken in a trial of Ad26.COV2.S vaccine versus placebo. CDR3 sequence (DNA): TGTGCCAGCAGCTTCGACAGGGGCTATAACCTTGGGGCAGATACGCAGTATTTT. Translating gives CASSFDRGYNLGADTQYF.